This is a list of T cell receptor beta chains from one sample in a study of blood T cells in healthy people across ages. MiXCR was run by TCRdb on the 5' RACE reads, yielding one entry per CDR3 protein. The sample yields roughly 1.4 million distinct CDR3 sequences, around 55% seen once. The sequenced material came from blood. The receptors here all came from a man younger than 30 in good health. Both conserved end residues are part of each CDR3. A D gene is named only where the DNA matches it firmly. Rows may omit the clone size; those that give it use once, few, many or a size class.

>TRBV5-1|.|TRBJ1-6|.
TGCGCCAGCAGCTCCTTCGGGTCCAGGGCAAATTCACCCCTCCACTTT
CASSSFGSRANSPLHF
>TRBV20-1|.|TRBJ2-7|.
TGCAGTCACGGTAGCGGAACTTCCCGCTACGAGCAGTACTTC
CSHGSGTSRYEQYF
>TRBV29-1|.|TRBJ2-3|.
TGCAGCGTTGAAGAAATAGGTGAGACCAAAGTTTACACAGATACGCAGTATTTT
CSVEEIGETKVYTDTQYF
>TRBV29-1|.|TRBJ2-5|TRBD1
TGCAGCGTTAGACAGGGTGGCGAGACCCAGTACTTC
CSVRQGGETQYF
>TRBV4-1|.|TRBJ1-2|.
TGCGCCAGCAGCCGTCCCAGGGCCCCTTATGGCTACACCTTC
CASSRPRAPYGYTF
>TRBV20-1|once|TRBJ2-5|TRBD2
TGCAGTGCTAGAGTTAGCGGGGCCCTAGAGACCCAGTACTTC
CSARVSGALETQYF
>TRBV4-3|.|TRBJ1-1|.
TGCGCCAGCAGCCAAGATCTTCCCTTTACCGGGGGTACTGAAGCTTTCTTT
CASSQDLPFTGGTEAFF
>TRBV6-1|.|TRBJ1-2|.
TGTGCCAGCCGGATGACGACAGGAGCTAACTATGGCTACACCTTC
CASRMTTGANYGYTF
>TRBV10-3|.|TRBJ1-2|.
TGTGCCATCATGGGAGCCGGAGAGAGGTTTGGCTACACCTTC
CAIMGAGERFGYTF
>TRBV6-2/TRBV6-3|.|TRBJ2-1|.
TGTGCCAGCAGTCAACTGGCGGGCTCTCCGGGGCAGTTCTTC
CASSQLAGSPGQFF
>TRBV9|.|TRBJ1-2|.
TGTGCCAGCAGCGCCGGACCAGGGATATCCCTCTATGGCTACACCTTC
CASSAGPGISLYGYTF
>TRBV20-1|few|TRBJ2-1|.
TGCAGTGCTAAGGGGGAGGTGATCAATGAGCAGTTCTTC
CSAKGEVINEQFF
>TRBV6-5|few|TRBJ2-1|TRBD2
TGTGCCAGCAGTCGCTCCGTGCCGGGACTAGCTGAGCAGTTCTTC
CASSRSVPGLAEQFF
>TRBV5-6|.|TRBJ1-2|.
TGTGCCAGCAGTCCCGGACAAACGGTGCGGGGCTACACCTTC
CASSPGQTVRGYTF
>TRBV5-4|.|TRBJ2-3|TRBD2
TGTGCCAGCAGCCACGCCCGTAGCGGGAGGAGCACAGATACGCAGTATTTT
CASSHARSGRSTDTQYF
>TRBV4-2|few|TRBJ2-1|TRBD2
TGTGCCAGCAGCCTGGCTAGCGGGATATCTGAGCAGTTCTTC
CASSLASGISEQFF
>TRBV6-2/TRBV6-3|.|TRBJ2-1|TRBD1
TGTGCCAGCAGTGCCCGGGGACAGGGTTACAATGAGCAGTTCTTC
CASSARGQGYNEQFF
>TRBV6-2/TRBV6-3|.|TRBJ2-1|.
TGTGCCAGCAGTTACGGTAGTCCTCTCCACAATGAGCAGTTCTTC
CASSYGSPLHNEQFF
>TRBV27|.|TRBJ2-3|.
TGTGCCAGCAGTTTAGGGCGAGGAGCGGCAGATACGCAGTATTTT
CASSLGRGAADTQYF
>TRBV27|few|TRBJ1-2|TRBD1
TGTGCAGCCCAACCCGGGACAGGTGGTGGCTACACCTTC
CAAQPGTGGGYTF
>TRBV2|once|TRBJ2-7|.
TGTGCCAGTGACCGGGACGGAGGCTCCTACGAGCAGTACTTC
CASDRDGGSYEQYF
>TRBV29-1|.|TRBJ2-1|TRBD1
TGCAGCGTTGTCGTAGCGACAGGGGGGTCCAGCTCCTACAATGAGCAGTTCTTC
CSVVVATGGSSSYNEQFF
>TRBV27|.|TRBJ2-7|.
TGTGCCAGCAGTTTATCACCCCCTAGCCAGGGGAGCTCCTACGAGCAGTACTTC
CASSLSPPSQGSSYEQYF
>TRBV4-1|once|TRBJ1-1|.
TGCGCCAGCAGCCAAGAGAGGGTTCGTACTGAAGCTTTCTTT
CASSQERVRTEAFF
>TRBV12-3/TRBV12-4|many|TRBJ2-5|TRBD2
TGTGCCAGCAGCCCTACTAGCGGGGGGGCGTACAGGGAGACCCAGTACTTC
CASSPTSGGAYRETQYF
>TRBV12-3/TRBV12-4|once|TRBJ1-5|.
TGTGCCAGCAGTTGGGACACGGGTTGGGCTATTGAACCCCAGCATTTT
CASSWDTGWAIEPQHF
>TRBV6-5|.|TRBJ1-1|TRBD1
TGTGCCAGCAGTTACTCAAACACAGGGGGCGGGAAGAACACTGAAGCTTTCTTT
CASSYSNTGGGKNTEAFF
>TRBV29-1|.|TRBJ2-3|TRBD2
TGCAGCGTTGACGGGCGGGAGGAGATAGATACGCAGTATTTT
CSVDGREEIDTQYF
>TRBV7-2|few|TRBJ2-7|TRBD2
TGTGCCAGCAGCTTGGTTCGGCTAGCGGGCTACGAGCAGTACTTC
CASSLVRLAGYEQYF
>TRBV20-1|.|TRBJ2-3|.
TGCAGTGCTGCCAAAGGAAGTGCGGCGCAGTATTTT
CSAAKGSAAQYF
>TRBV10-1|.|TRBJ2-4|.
TGCGCCAGCCCTCCAAACATTCAGTACTTC
CASPPNIQYF
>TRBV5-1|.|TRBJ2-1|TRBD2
TGCGCCAGCAGCTTGACTAGCGGGGGGACCTACAATGAGCAGTTCTTC
CASSLTSGGTYNEQFF
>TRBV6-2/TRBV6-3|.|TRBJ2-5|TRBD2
TGTGCCAGCAGTTATCGGGAGGTGGAGACCCAGTACTTC
CASSYREVETQYF
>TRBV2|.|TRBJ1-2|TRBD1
TGTGCCAGCAGTTTCATGACAGGGGGGGGCTATGGCTACACCTTC
CASSFMTGGGYGYTF
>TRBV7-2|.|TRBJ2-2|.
TGTGCCAGCAGCTTAGGGGTGGAGGAGCTGTTTTTT
CASSLGVEELFF
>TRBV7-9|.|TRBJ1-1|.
TGTGCCAGCAGCCTACTGGGGACCGCACCTGAAGCTTTCTTT
CASSLLGTAPEAFF
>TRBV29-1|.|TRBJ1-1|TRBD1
TGCAGCGTTGAGATGGGACAGGGGAGGACTGAAGCTTTCTTT
CSVEMGQGRTEAFF
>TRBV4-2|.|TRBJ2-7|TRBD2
TGTGCCAGCAGCCAAGATGACTCCCTGGGGACTAGCGGGAGGTACGAGCAGTACTTC
CASSQDDSLGTSGRYEQYF
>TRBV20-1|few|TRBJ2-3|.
TGCAGTTCGGACTACCCCACAGATACGCAGTATTTT
CSSDYPTDTQYF
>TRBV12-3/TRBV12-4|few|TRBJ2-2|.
TGTGCCAGCATCGACTCAAACACCGGGGAGCTGTTTTTT
CASIDSNTGELFF
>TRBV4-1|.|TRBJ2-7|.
TGCGCCAGCAGCCATACCCCAGTTTACGAGCAGTACTTC
CASSHTPVYEQYF
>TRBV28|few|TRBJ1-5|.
TGTGCCAGCAGTTTCGCGGGGATCAATCAGCCCCAGCATTTT
CASSFAGINQPQHF
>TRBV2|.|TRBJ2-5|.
TGTGCCAGCACCCTGACAAGTAAAGAGACCCAGTACTTC
CASTLTSKETQYF
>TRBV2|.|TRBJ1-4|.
TGTGCCAGCAGCGAATCATTGACCCTCAGCGAAAAACTGTTTTTT
CASSESLTLSEKLFF
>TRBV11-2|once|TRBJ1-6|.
TGTGCCAGCAGCTTAATCGGGGTATTCTCGTCAAATTCACCCCTCCACTTT
CASSLIGVFSSNSPLHF
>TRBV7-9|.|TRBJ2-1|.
TGTGCCAGCATCCACCACCTCGCCGATGAGCAGTTCTTC
CASIHHLADEQFF
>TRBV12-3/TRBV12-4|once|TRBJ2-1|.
TGTGCCAGCAGTGTCGACCTCAGCTCCTACAATGAGCAGTTCTTC
CASSVDLSSYNEQFF
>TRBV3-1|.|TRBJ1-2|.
TGTGCCAGCAGGCCGGCTCCCTATGGTGGCTACACCTTC
CASRPAPYGGYTF
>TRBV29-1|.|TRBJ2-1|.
TGCAGCGTTGACCTAGAGACCCAGTTCTTC
CSVDLETQFF
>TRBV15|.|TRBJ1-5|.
TGTGCCACCAGCGCCGCCCTTCAGCCCCAGCATTTT
CATSAALQPQHF